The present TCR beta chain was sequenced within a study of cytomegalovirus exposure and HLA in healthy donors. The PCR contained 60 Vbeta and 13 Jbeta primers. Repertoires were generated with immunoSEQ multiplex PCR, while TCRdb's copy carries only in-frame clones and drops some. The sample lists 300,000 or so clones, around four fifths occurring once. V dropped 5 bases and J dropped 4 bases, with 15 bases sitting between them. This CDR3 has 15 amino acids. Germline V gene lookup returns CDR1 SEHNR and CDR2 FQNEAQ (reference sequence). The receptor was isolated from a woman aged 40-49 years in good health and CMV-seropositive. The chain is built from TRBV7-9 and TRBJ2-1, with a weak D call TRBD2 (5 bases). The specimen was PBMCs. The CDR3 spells CASSQDSRKYNEQFF. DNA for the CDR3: TGTGCCAGCAGCCAGGACTCACGAAAGTACAATGAGCAGTTCTTC.